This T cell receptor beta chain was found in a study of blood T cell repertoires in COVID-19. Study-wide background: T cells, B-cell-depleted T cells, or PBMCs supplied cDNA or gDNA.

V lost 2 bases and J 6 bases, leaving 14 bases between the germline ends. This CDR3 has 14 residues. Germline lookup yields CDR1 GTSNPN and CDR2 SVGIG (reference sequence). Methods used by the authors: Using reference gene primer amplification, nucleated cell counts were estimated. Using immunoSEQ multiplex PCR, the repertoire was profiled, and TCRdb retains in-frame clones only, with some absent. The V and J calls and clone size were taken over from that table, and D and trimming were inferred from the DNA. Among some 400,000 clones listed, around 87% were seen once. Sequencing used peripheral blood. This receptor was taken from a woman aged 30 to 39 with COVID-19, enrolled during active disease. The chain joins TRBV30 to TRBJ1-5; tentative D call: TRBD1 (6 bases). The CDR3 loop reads CAWSSLGGLQPQHF. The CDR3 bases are TGTGCCTGGAGTTCCCTGGGGGGGCTTCAGCCCCAGCATTTT.